The clone carrying this T cell receptor beta chain was found many times. The record originates from a study of human T cells and chemical hapten exposure. About the research overall: The sensitizing agent was 2% DPC, placed on approximately 2 cm by approximately 2 cm of upper inner arm skin.

TCRdb used MiXCR to reprocess the RACE reads, holding one entry per CDR3 protein. The sample yields about 81,000 distinct CDR3 sequences, 7.5% to 9.5% seen once. This CDR3 is built from 15 residues. Trimming removed 3 bases from V and 2 bases from J, with 9 bases in between. Per germline, CDR1 SGHNT and CDR2 YYREEE (reference sequence). Time point specified: patch test 1, 2 weeks after DPC sensitization. Treatment given: therapeutic diphenylcyclopropenone sensitization with weekly scalp DPC. Donors were 18 to 70-year-old alopecia patients suitable for DPC. The sequences come from whole blood, collected in connection with sensitization to the hapten diphenylcyclopropenone (DPC). The clonotype comes from a woman younger than 45 with alopecia areata. Some clones in this sample may be carry-over from other donors' samples. V gene TRBV5-4 combines with J gene TRBJ2-6; D gene ambiguous. CDR3 sequence reads: CASSYGSAGANVLTF. CDR3 coding DNA: TGTGCCAGCAGCTACGGGTCCGCTGGGGCCAACGTCCTGACTTTC. The full variable domain, rest sourced from reference TRBV5-4 and TRBJ2-6, is ETGVTQSPTHLIKTRGQQVTLRCSSQSGHNTVSWYQQALGQGPQFIFQYYREEENGRGNFPPRFSGLQFPNYSSELNVNALELDDSALYLCASSYGSAGANVLTFGAGSRLTVL.